The TCR beta chain under discussion was sequenced for a study of tumor-infiltrating lymphocytes in primary liver carcinoma. Unsorted bulk tissue, about 20-32 mg of it, served as the source for co-extraction of RNA and DNA. As for this clonotype: Its matching antigen is unknown. One end of the junction varies from germline; a read error may be responsible.

The CDR3 is 17 amino acids. Germline loops: CDR1 SQVTM, CDR2 ANQGSEA. Researchers generated TCR beta cDNA from 500 to 600 ng of total RNA, relying on a constant-region primer. ARM-PCR, slightly modified, supplied the TCR beta libraries through three nested multiplex PCR rounds. In the first two PCR rounds, TRBV1-TRBV30 forward primers were paired with a C-beta reverse primer, and each round lasted approximately 9 cycles. Each CDR3 protein gets one entry after TCRdb re-called the multiplex PCR reads with MiXCR. The sample includes 95,000 to 100,000 distinct CDR3 sequences, about 67% seen only once; the top ten take around 12%. Study-level points and caveats: Tumor region pairs shared more overlap than did tumor-adjacent and tumor-blood pairs.

The rearrangement joins TRBV29-1 to TRBJ2-7, with 8 nucleotides matching TRBD1. Specimen: liver tumor tissue from sampling region 2. The subset denotes: tumor region T2, inferior pole. The clonotype was recovered from an older woman with primary liver carcinoma and hepatitis B virus infection. CDR3 nucleotides: TGCATCGTTGTTGTGGTTGGTCAGGGACAGGTGGTGTACGAGCAGTACTTC. It translates to CIVVVVGQGQVVYEQYF.